The clone carrying this TCR beta chain was seen ten or more times. No antigen is known for it. Trimming cost V 5 bases and J 15 bases, with 17 bases left between them. Germline CDR1 reads SEHNR; CDR2 reads FQNEAQ (reference sequence). This CDR3 region has 13 residues. This sample was included in a study of T cells after yellow fever vaccination. In making TCR cDNA, 5'RACE template switching added a universal primer site and UMIs to it. TCRdb ran MiXCR on the 5' RACE reads and lists one entry per CDR3 protein. Among a few hundred thousand distinct CDR3 sequences listed, 12% were seen once. Whole-study findings and limits: Clones from primary vaccination mostly reappeared after the booster (less than 98% CD4, under 90% CD8). Peaking faster, on day 5 versus 15, the secondary response was nonetheless weaker.

Here the sequenced sample was CD4+ T cells sorted from PBMCs, taken 15 days after the yellow fever booster vaccination. This TCR was sampled from a man aged 18 to 29 who received the YFV17D yellow fever vaccine. The chain combines TRBV7-9 with TRBJ1-6; D unresolved. The CDR3 sequence: CASSIRNGDFLHF. CDR3 DNA sequence: TGTGCCAGCAGCATCCGGAACGGTGATTTCCTCCACTTT.